This T cell receptor beta chain was documented in a study of human T cells and chemical hapten exposure (dated by TCRdb to 2020 to 2023). Regarding the complete study: For sensitization, 2% DPC in acetone was applied to a 2 cm by 2 cm area of upper inner arm skin. Patch testing on the upper back used Finn chambers containing 0.01% DPC, with scoring done after 6 days according to International Contact Dermatitis Research Group standards. For TCR sequencing, blood came from 25 to 35 alopecia patients at anywhere from one to four time points (pre-sensitization, 2, 6 and 24 weeks). Libraries were pooled for sequencing, and per-sample TCR yields varied mainly because of small differences in library volumes within the pool. Patients additionally received weekly therapeutic DPC doses to the scalp throughout the approximately 24-week study period. This study followed changes in the peripheral blood TCR repertoire in vivo during primary and secondary sensitization of alopecia patients to the hapten diphenylcyclopropenone (DPC). Alopecia areata with under or over 50% scalp involvement, alopecia totalis and alopecia universalis were represented in the patient cohort, which was mostly female. Patient blood was sampled pre-sensitization (week 0) and at 2, 6 and about 24 weeks after DPC sensitization. What the study reported, not specific to this receptor: A positive correlation was found between the number of PT1 expanded TCRs and patch test score, with significance reached at thresholds 8, 16 and 32 but not 4. DPC sensitization did not change the number of TCRs with a frequency above 1 in 1000, and there was no evidence of changes in global repertoire structure. All patients had alopecia, a presumed autoimmune disease, so their immune response might differ from that of healthy individuals. Expanded TCRs formed significantly more large CDR3 similarity clusters than pre-sensitization or healthy control sets, consistent with antigen-driven responses. After repeated subsampling, changes were observed in the strength of the expansion versus patch-test correlation and in the threshold at which the correlation became significant.

Library method: RACE. The reads were generated on a NextSeq 500. During library preparation, unique molecular identifiers were attached to individual cDNA molecules so that TCRs could be counted in a quantitative, reproducible way. For every blood RNA sample, sequencing covered both the TCR alpha and TCR beta chains. The original methods were these. Samples had a median of about 96,000 TCRs, with a range from 23,224 to 690,600. V, J and CDR3 annotation of the TCR reads was performed with the Decombinator software suite. For PS versus PT1 abundance plots, all samples were subsampled to the same number of TCRs (28,000). TCRs were defined as expanded if absent before sensitization and observed at least eight times at the 2-week time point. In-frame beta chains were kept once TCRdb had trimmed the public reads at Q25 with fastp and called clones with MiXCR. Entries that share a CDR3 protein sequence are merged under the most common genes and DNA. The authors' filters were not applied to this entry. A total of more than 70,000 distinct CDR3 sequences appear in this sample, approximately 11% of them only once. The ten largest make up more than 1% of the sample.

What this sample's time point label stands for: patch test 3, about 24 weeks after DPC sensitization. Read against the paper, the sample's treatment or condition label means: therapeutic diphenylcyclopropenone sensitization with weekly scalp DPC. At every patch-test visit, the blood draw took place before the patch test was put on. Eligible patients were aged 18 to 70, diagnosed with alopecia, deemed suitable for DPC therapy, and excluded if pregnant. Total RNA was isolated from unfractionated whole blood collected in Tempus Blood RNA tubes. Comment on this clonotype: The antigen it binds to is not known. No much larger clonotype is one base removed from it; base qualities were not supplied.

The junction carries 18 bases between V and J, which are trimmed by 6 bases and 11 bases respectively. Counted from cysteine to phenylalanine, this CDR3 has 13 amino acids. Of all the DNA, just the CDR3 is kept, 39 bases in frame from base 1. The clonotype originates from a woman aged 25 to 45 with alopecia areata. Some clones in this sample may be carry-over from other donors' samples. Material: whole blood, obtained in connection with sensitization to the hapten diphenylcyclopropenone (DPC). The sequence links TRBV12-3 or TRBV12-4 to TRBJ2-3; the D gene identity is not certain. The CDR3 has the sequence CASSPPKPMGQYF. The bases read TGTGCCAGCAGCCCGCCCAAGCCGATGGGGCAGTATTTT.